The present T cell receptor (beta chain) was sequenced within a study of CD8 T cells in Susac syndrome. Study findings and constraints: In its TCR sequencing and HLA analysis, the study acknowledged that the number of individuals was relatively small.

V lost 7 bases and J 2 bases, leaving 14 bases between the germline ends. The CDR3 spans 13 residues. Germline values: CDR1 GTSNPN, CDR2 SVGIG (reference sequence). With regard to this clonotype: Its antigen is not identified.

Random hexamers were used to reverse transcribe an amount of about 0.45 to 1 ug RNA. Multiplex PCR with immunoSEQ amplified the TCR beta CDR3 across 54 Vbeta and 13 Jbeta. TCRdb used MiXCR to reprocess the immunoSEQ multiplex PCR reads, holding one entry per CDR3 protein. The table lists some 260,000 distinct CDR3 sequences, about 93% of them singletons. The rearrangement joins TRBV30 to TRBJ2-5; D not certain. The sequence came from a human donor with multiple sclerosis. Sequencing used CD4+ T cells from PBMCs. The CDR3 is CASAPASQETQYF. As DNA, the CDR3 is TGTGCCTCCGCCCCGGCATCACAAGAGACCCAGTACTTC.